These 10 T cell receptor beta chains were all obtained from the same sample, sequenced in a study of OX40 agonist ivuxolimab in advanced cancers. Method: immunoSEQ multiplex PCR; TCRdb's copy keeps in-frame clones and lacks some. Here the sample spans about 89,000 clones, approximately 90% being singletons. The sample was CD4+ or CD8+ T cells sorted from blood, taken in a trial of the OX40 agonist ivuxolimab. Receptors originate from an adult with an advanced solid tumor such as melanoma, head and neck, liver or kidney cancer.

This clone was observed a single time. The genes are TRBV18 and TRBJ2-2; D is unresolved. V shed 3 bases and J shed 4 bases, with 12 bases lying between them. CDR3 length equals 15 residues. CDR1 is KGHSH and CDR2 is LQKENI in the germline V gene. The DNA for the CDR3 is TGTGCCAGCTCACCCAGGCCAGGCCCCACCGGGGAGCTGTTTTTT. This encodes CASSPRPGPTGELFF.

The rearrangement links TRBV4-1 to TRBJ1-3; no firm D call. The CDR3 has 13 amino acids. V was pared by 7 bases and J by 2 bases, with 9 bases between. CDR1 and CDR2 from the germline V gene are MGHRA and YSYEKL. The chain's CDR3 is CASTRETGNTIYF. CDR3 nucleotide sequence: TGCGCCAGCACCCGAGAGACTGGAAACACCATATATTTT.

This chain connects TRBV11-3 to TRBJ2-2, with a weak D call TRBD2 (6 bases). Germline CDR1 reads SGHNT; CDR2 reads YENEEA. V was shortened by 5 bases and J by 2 bases, with 15 bases between the two germline ends. The CDR3 has 16 amino acids. The CDR3 DNA reads TGTGCCAGCAGCACAGGTGGAGGGGCAAACACCGGGGAGCTGTTTTTT. Protein: CASSTGGGANTGELFF.

The chain uses TRBV5-1 and TRBJ2-2; either TRBD1 or TRBD2 may fit D (6 bases each). Germline CDR1 reads SGHRS; CDR2 reads YFSETQ. The CDR3 is 16 residues long. V lost 2 bases to trimming and J lost 3 bases, with 14 bases between them. The CDR3 spells CASSFDGGFYTGELFF. The CDR3 DNA follows: TGCGCCAGCAGCTTCGACGGGGGCTTCTACACCGGGGAGCTGTTTTTT.

The V call is TRBV7-2, the J call TRBJ2-2, with D perhaps TRBD2 (6 bases). This CDR3 contains 15 residues. Germline CDR1 SGHTA, CDR2 FQGNSA. The germline V and J ends were trimmed by 2 bases and 3 bases, with 10 bases remaining between them. The CDR3 nucleotides are TGTGCCAGCAGCTTATTTAGCGGAGACACCGGGGAGCTGTTTTTT. This encodes CASSLFSGDTGELFF.

The rearrangement links TRBV19 to TRBJ2-7; 7 nucleotides match TRBD1. V lost 6 bases and J lost 0; bases outside the gene matches: 5. Germline values: CDR1 LNHDA, CDR2 SQIVND (reference sequence). The CDR3 runs to 14 residues. CDR3 coding DNA: TGTGCCAGTAGCGATAGGGGGCTCTCCTACGAGCAGTACTTC. Protein product: CASSDRGLSYEQYF.

In this sample, this clone turned up a few times. This rearrangement joins TRBV27 to TRBJ1-2, with TRBD1 matching over 8 bases. The CDR3 spans 14 residues. J was trimmed by 4 bases and V by 3 bases; bases with no gene match: 4. Germline assignment: CDR1 MNHEY and CDR2 SMNVEV (reference sequence). The CDR3 nucleotides read TGTGCCAGCAGTTTCCTTGACAGGGGCTATGGCTACACCTTC. Amino acids: CASSFLDRGYGYTF.

The genes are TRBV7-9 and TRBJ1-4; possible D gene TRBD1, 5 bases. The CDR3 runs 13 residues. Germline CDR1 reads SEHNR; CDR2 reads FQNEAQ (reference sequence). V was shortened by 5 bases and J by 7 bases, with 11 bases between the two germline ends. The CDR3 sequence: CASSPAGTEKLFF. The CDR3 DNA reads as TGTGCCAGCAGCCCAGCAGGGACTGAAAAACTGTTTTTT.

This clone was observed a handful of times. The J gene is TRBJ1-1, the V gene TRBV15; the D is unclear. Germline loops: CDR1 LNHNV, CDR2 YYDKDF (reference sequence). The CDR3 extends over 14 amino acids. V was clipped by 1 base and J by 1 base, with 7 bases between them. In DNA form, the CDR3 reads TGTGCCACCAGCAGAGGGTGGGGGAACACTGAAGCTTTCTTT. Protein product: CATSRGWGNTEAFF.

V is TRBV15 and J is TRBJ1-5; D not certain. In germline, CDR1 is LNHNV, CDR2 YYDKDF (reference sequence). There are 15 residues in the CDR3. Trimming shortened V by 0 bases and J by 4 bases, and 10 bases separated the two germline ends. CDR3 residues: CATSRDVTMNQPQHF. The CDR3, as DNA: TGTGCCACCAGCAGAGATGTGACCATGAATCAGCCCCAGCATTTT.